This is a list of T cell receptor beta chains from one sample in a study of radiotherapy plus CTLA-4 blockade in lung cancer. This table comes from immunoSEQ multiplex PCR, and its TCRdb copy is limited to in-frame clones, with some not included. The table includes some 120,000 clones, roughly 86% detected once. This specimen was peripheral blood, taken from a patient treated with radiotherapy plus ipilimumab. The origin of the receptors is a human donor with non-small cell lung cancer that progressed on radiotherapy plus ipilimumab. Some clones in this sample may be carry-over from other donors' samples. The conserved cysteine and the conserved F or W are not part of the CDR3 here.

v_gene,j_gene,CDR3aa
TRBV2,TRBJ2-7,ATGGQGLGEQY
TRBV18,TRBJ2-7,ASSPRWRAIGYEQY
TRBV10-3,TRBJ1-2,AISPSGGSGYGYT
TRBV6-1,TRBJ1-2,AGQIGAYYGYT
TRBV7-9,TRBJ1-2,ASSLATSANYGYT
TRBV9,TRBJ2-7,ASSATTGLSYEQY
TRBV11-2,TRBJ2-5,ASSLRGLGTQY
TRBV23-1,TRBJ1-6,ASSGGAKTVYSSPLH
TRBV2,TRBJ1-3,ASSGRDRLWNTIY
TRBV5-1,TRBJ2-2,ASSLGQGNTGELF
TRBV15,TRBJ2-1,ATSRGVSAGGHEQF
TRBV5-1,TRBJ2-7,ASSRGQGRAYEQY
TRBV19,TRBJ1-1,ASSHRGENTEAF
TRBV6-1,TRBJ1-1,ASSEYGSLMNTEAF
TRBV18,TRBJ2-5,ASSPPAGRETQY
TRBV19,TRBJ1-6,ASSPRTGNGYNSPLH
TRBV5-1,TRBJ2-1,ASNRDRSYNEQF
TRBV19,TRBJ2-7,ASSIAGPYEQY
TRBV28,TRBJ1-1,ASSFNRNTEAF
TRBV29-1,TRBJ2-7,SVGGAGGLSSYEQY
TRBV5-4,TRBJ2-3,ASSLRTGETDTQY